Listed below are T cell receptor beta chains from one sample, sequenced in a study of regulatory T cells in long-lasting Graves disease. From the multiplex PCR reads, TCRdb called clonotypes with MiXCR, one entry per CDR3 protein. The sample yields hundreds of thousands of distinct CDR3 sequences, about 16% seen once. The same sample was also studied in work on T cells in Graves' hyperthyroidism and ophthalmopathy.

The sequenced sample was peripheral blood mononuclear cells (PBMCs), obtained at new diagnosis, from a patient treated with antithyroid drugs. The source is a young man with Graves disease. Each CDR3 is given with its conserved first and last residue. Fields, in order: V gene, D gene, J gene, clone size, CDR3 DNA, CDR3 protein. A D gene is named only where the DNA matches it firmly. Some rows mark clone size as missing; the rest say once, few, many or name a class of expanded clone.

>TRBV3-1|NA|TRBJ2-1|many
TGTGCCAGCAGCCAGGACTTCAGCGTGGGTCGTGAGCAGTTCTTC
CASSQDFSVGREQFF
>TRBV27|NA|TRBJ1-2|NA
TGTGCCAGCAGTTTCCGGGGGCTCTATGGCTACACCTTC
CASSFRGLYGYTF
>TRBV7-9|TRBD2|TRBJ2-5|many
TGTGCCAGCAGCTTAAGAGCGGGGGAAGAGACCCAGTACTTC
CASSLRAGEETQYF
>TRBV9|TRBD2|TRBJ2-7|NA
TGTGCCAGCCGCCGAGGACTAGCGGACCACGAGCAGTACTTC
CASRRGLADHEQYF
>TRBV5-1|TRBD1|TRBJ2-1|NA
TGCGCCAGCAGCGGGCAGGGGGCCCTCAGTAACGATGAGCAGTTCTTC
CASSGQGALSNDEQFF
>TRBV6-2/TRBV6-3|TRBD2|TRBJ2-7|few
TGTGCCAGCAGTTCCGTAGCGGGAGGGCCCTCCGAGCAGTACTTC
CASSSVAGGPSEQYF
>TRBV5-1|NA|TRBJ2-3|many
TGCGCCAGCAGGGGCGCAACTAGCACAGATACGCAGTATTTT
CASRGATSTDTQYF
>TRBV12-3/TRBV12-4|NA|TRBJ2-1|many
TGTGCCAGCAGTGGGGGGGCGGGGTATTTTAATGAGCAGTTCTTC
CASSGGAGYFNEQFF
>TRBV11-2|TRBD2|TRBJ2-5|NA
TGTGCCAGCAGCGCAGACAGGCTCGGGACTAGCGGGAGGGTGGAGACCCAGTACTTC
CASSADRLGTSGRVETQYF
>TRBV6-7|TRBD1|TRBJ2-7|NA
TGTGCCAGCATCGAAGACAGGGGTCCCTACGAGCAGTACTTC
CASIEDRGPYEQYF
>TRBV27|TRBD1|TRBJ2-2|NA
TGTGCCAGCAGTTTGCAGGGGGCCGGGGAGCTGTTTTTT
CASSLQGAGELFF
>TRBV29-1|NA|TRBJ2-1|NA
TGCAGCGTTGAACCCCAGGTGGGAAACTACAATGAGCAGTTCTTC
CSVEPQVGNYNEQFF
>TRBV28|NA|TRBJ2-1|few
TGTGCCAGCAGTTTATTCTCCAGCGGAATAGGGGGGGGGGGCTCCTACAATGAGCAGTTCTTC
CASSLFSSGIGGGGSYNEQFF
>TRBV18|NA|TRBJ1-1|many
TGTGCCAGCTCTCGGGACGACGGAGGAGCTTTCTTT
CASSRDDGGAFF
>TRBV12-3/TRBV12-4|NA|TRBJ1-2|few
TGTGCCAGCAGTCTCACCCCCCCCTTGGGTGCATATGGCTACACCTTC
CASSLTPPLGAYGYTF
>TRBV30|NA|TRBJ2-7|many
TGTGCCTGGAGTAAGGACAGTTCCTACGAGCAGTACTTC
CAWSKDSSYEQYF
>TRBV28|NA|TRBJ1-2|few
TGTGCCAGCCGTTCAGGGAATGGATATGGCTACACCTTC
CASRSGNGYGYTF
>TRBV30|NA|TRBJ1-3|few
TGTGCCTGGACCGACAGGAGAAACACCATATATTTT
CAWTDRRNTIYF
>TRBV27|TRBD2|TRBJ2-2|NA
TGTGCCAGCGGGACTAGCGGGATGTCCACCGGGGAGCTGTTTTTT
CASGTSGMSTGELFF
>TRBV7-2|NA|TRBJ2-7|many
TGTGCCAGCGGCCGCGGTGCTAGTTCTTCCGAGCAGTACTTC
CASGRGASSSEQYF
>TRBV6-1|NA|TRBJ2-3|few
TGTGCCAGCAGTGAAGGTAATAACCGGAGTCCGTATTTT
CASSEGNNRSPYF
>TRBV19|TRBD1|TRBJ2-7|many
TGTGCCAGTAGGGACCGGACAGGGCCCCCCTACGAGCAGTACTTC
CASRDRTGPPYEQYF
>TRBV11-1|TRBD2|TRBJ2-1|NA
TGTGCCAGCAGCCGCCGGACTAGCGGGAGTACCTACAATGAGCAGTTCTTC
CASSRRTSGSTYNEQFF
>TRBV20-1|NA|TRBJ1-4|many
TGCAGTGCGGGAGGGGAAAAACTGTTTTTT
CSAGGEKLFF
>TRBV3-1|NA|TRBJ2-7|many
TGTGCCAGCAGCCAGAGCGGAGGGGTGCAGTACTTC
CASSQSGGVQYF
>TRBV6-1|NA|TRBJ2-3|few
TGTGCCAGCAGAAGGGACGTTACAGATACGCAGTATTTT
CASRRDVTDTQYF
>TRBV5-1|NA|TRBJ2-7|few
TGCGCCAGCAGCTTGGAGTTAGCCTACGAGCAGTACTTC
CASSLELAYEQYF
>TRBV11-2|NA|TRBJ2-7|many
TGTGCCAGCAGCCTGGTTTCAGGTAACGAGCAGTACTTC
CASSLVSGNEQYF
>TRBV2|NA|TRBJ2-7|many
TGTGCCAGCAGTAAGCTTACTAGTCGATTATACGAGCAGTACTTC
CASSKLTSRLYEQYF
>TRBV18|NA|TRBJ2-1|many
TGTGCCAGCTCACTAGAGGTGTCCCCCTACAATGAGCAGTTCTTC
CASSLEVSPYNEQFF
>TRBV19|NA|TRBJ2-1|NA
TGTGCCTCCTCCCAGGGAGAAAATGAGCAGTTCTTC
CASSQGENEQFF
>TRBV10-3|NA|TRBJ1-1|few
TGTGCCATCAGTGGGGGGGGGGGCACTGAAGCTTTCTTT
CAISGGGGTEAFF
>TRBV7-2|NA|TRBJ2-3|NA
TGTGCCAGCAGCGGCTATACGCAGTATTTT
CASSGYTQYF
>TRBV7-9|TRBD1|TRBJ2-1|few
TGTGCCAGCAGCGAAGGGGGCGGAAAGAGTGGTGAGCAGTTCTTC
CASSEGGGKSGEQFF